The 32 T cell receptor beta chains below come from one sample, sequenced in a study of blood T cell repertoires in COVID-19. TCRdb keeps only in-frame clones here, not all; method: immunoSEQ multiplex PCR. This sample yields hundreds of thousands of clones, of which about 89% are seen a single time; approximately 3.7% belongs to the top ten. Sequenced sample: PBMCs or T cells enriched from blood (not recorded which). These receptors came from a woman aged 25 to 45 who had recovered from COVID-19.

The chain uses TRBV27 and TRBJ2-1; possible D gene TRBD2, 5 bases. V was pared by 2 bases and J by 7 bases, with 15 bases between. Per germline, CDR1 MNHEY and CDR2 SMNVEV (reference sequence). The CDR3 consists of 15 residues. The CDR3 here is CASSLEGARENEQFF. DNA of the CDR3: TGTGCCAGCAGTTTAGAAGGAGCAAGGGAGAATGAGCAGTTCTTC.

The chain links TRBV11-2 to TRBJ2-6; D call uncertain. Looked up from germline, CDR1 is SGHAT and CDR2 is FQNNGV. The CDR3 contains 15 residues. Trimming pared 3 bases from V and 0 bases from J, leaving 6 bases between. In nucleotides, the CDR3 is TGTGCCAGCAGCTTGCCGAGCTCTGGGGCCAACGTCCTGACTTTC. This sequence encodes CASSLPSSGANVLTF.

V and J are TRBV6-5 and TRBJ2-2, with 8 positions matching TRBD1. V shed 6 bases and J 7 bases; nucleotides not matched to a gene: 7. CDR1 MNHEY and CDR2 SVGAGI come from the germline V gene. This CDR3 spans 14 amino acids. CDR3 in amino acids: CASSATGGGGELFF. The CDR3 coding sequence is TGTGCCAGCAGCGCCACAGGGGGTGGCGGGGAGCTGTTTTTT.

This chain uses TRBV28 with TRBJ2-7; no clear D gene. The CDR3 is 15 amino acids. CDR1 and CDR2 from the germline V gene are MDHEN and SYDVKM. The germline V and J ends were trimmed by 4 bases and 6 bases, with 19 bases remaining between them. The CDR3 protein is CASSSSLEVVSEQYF. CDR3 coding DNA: TGTGCCAGCAGTTCCTCCCTAGAGGTTGTGAGCGAGCAGTACTTC.

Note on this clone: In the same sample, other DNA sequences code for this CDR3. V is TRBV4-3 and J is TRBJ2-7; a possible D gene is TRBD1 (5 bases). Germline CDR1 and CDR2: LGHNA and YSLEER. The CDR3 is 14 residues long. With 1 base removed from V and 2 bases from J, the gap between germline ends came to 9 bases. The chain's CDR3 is CASSQGAGTYEQYF. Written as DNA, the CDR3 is TGCGCCAGCAGCCAAGGCGCAGGGACCTACGAGCAGTACTTC.

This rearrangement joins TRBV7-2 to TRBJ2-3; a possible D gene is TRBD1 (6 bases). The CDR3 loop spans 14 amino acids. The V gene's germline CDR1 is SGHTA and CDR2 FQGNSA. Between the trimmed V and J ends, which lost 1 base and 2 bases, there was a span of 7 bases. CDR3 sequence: CASSLGTDTDTQYF. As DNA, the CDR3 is TGTGCCAGCAGCTTAGGGACAGACACAGATACGCAGTATTTT.

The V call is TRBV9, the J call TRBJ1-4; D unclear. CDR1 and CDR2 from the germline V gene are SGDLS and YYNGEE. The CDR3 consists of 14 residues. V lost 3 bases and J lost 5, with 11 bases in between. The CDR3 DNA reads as TGTGCCAGCAGCGAGAGAGGTGACAATGAAAAACTGTTTTTT. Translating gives CASSERGDNEKLFF.

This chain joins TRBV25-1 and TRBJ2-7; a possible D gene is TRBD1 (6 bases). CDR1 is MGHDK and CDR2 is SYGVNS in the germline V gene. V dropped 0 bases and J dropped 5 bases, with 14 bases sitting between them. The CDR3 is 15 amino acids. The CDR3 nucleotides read TGTGCCAGCAGTGAATATTGGGGGCTGAGAGACGAGCAGTACTTC. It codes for CASSEYWGLRDEQYF.

CDR3 nucleotide sequence: TGTGCCAGCAGCTTCGACAGATACGAGCAGTACTTC. The encoded protein is CASSFDRYEQYF. The chain links TRBV5-6 to TRBJ2-7; a weak D match, TRBD1 (5 bases). The CDR3 has 12 amino acids. Trimming shortened V by 2 bases and J by 4 bases, and 7 bases separated the two germline ends. Germline values: CDR1 SGHDT, CDR2 YYEEEE. Variable domain in full (rest from reference TRBV5-6 and TRBJ2-7): DAGVTQSPTHLIKTRGQQVTLRCSPKSGHDTVSWYQQALGQGPQFIFQYYEEEERQRGNFPDRFSGHQFPNYSSELNVNALLLGDSALYLCASSFDRYEQYFGPGTRLTVT.

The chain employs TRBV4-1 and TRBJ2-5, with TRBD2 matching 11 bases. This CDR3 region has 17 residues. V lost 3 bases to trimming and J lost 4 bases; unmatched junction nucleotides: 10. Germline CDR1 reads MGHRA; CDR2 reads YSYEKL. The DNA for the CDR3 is TGCGCCAGCAGCCACTCCGCGACTGGACTAGCGGGAGAGACCCAGTACTTC. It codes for CASSHSATGLAGETQYF.

Here the CDR3 reads CASRLAGNTGELFF. In DNA, the CDR3 is TGTGCCAGCAGGTTAGCGGGAAACACCGGGGAGCTGTTTTTT. This rearrangement joins TRBV28 to TRBJ2-2; 8 bases align to TRBD2. CDR3 length equals 14 residues. Trimming took 6 bases from V and 2 from J; bases not matched to a gene: 2. CDR1 and CDR2 (germline): MDHEN, SYDVKM.

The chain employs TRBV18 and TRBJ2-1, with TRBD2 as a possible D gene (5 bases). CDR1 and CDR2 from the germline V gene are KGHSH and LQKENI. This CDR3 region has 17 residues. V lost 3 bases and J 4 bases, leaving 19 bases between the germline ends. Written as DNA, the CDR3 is TGTGCCAGCTCACCGGACCTCCGCGGGTCCACTTACAATGAGCAGTTCTTC. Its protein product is CASSPDLRGSTYNEQFF.

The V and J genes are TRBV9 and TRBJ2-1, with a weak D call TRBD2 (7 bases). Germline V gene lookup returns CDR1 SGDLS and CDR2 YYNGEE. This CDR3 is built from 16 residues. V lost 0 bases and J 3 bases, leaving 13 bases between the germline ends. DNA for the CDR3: TGTGCCAGCAGCGTAGGATCGGGGGGCGGCTACAATGAGCAGTTCTTC. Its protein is CASSVGSGGGYNEQFF.

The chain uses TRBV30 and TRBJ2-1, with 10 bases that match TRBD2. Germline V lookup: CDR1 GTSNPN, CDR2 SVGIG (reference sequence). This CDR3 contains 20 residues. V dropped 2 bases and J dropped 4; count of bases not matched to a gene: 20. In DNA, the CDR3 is TGTGCCTGGAGTCAATCGACCATTCTACGACGGACTAGCGGTTACAATGAGCAGTTCTTC. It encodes CAWSQSTILRRTSGYNEQFF.

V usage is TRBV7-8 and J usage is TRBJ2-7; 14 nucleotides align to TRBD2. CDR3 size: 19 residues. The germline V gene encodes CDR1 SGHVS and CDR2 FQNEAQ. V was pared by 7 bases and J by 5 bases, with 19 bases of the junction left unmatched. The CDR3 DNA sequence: TGTGCCAGCACCGAAGTGAGACTAGCGGGAGGGCCCCGATTTCACGAGCAGTACTTC. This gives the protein CASTEVRLAGGPRFHEQYF.

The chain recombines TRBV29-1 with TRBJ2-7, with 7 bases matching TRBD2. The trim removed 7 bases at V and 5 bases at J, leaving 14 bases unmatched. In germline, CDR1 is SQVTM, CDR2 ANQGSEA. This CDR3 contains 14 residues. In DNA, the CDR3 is TGCAGCGCGACTGAGACGGGAGGTTATAACGAGCAGTACTTC. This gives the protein CSATETGGYNEQYF.

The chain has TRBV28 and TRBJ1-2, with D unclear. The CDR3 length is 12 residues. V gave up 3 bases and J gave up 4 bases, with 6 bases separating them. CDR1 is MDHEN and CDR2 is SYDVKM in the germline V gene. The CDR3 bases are TGTGCCAGCAGTTTGGCCCTCTATGGCTACACCTTC. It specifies CASSLALYGYTF.

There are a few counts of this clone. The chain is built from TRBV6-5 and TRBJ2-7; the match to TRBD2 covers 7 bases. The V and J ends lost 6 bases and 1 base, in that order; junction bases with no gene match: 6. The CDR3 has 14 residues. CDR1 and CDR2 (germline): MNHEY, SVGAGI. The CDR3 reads CASRSSGDSYEQYF. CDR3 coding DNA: TGTGCCAGCAGGTCTAGCGGAGATTCCTACGAGCAGTACTTC.

The CDR3 here is CASSQGGLAGSGEQYF. CDR3 nucleotides: TGTGCCAGCAGCCAAGGGGGACTAGCGGGATCTGGCGAGCAGTACTTC. V is TRBV3-1 (or the pseudogene TRBV3-2) and J is TRBJ2-7, with 13 bases aligning to TRBD2. This CDR3 comprises 16 residues. Unmatched junction bases numbered 6, after V lost 1 base and J lost 6 bases. CDR1 LGHDT and CDR2 YNNKEL come from the germline V gene (reference sequence).

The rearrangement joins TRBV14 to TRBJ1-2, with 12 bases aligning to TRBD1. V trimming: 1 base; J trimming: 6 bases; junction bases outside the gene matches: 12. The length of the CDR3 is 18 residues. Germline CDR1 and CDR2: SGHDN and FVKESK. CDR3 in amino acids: CASSQVGDRGRLLHGYTF. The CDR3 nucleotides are TGTGCCAGCAGCCAAGTCGGGGACAGGGGGCGATTATTGCATGGCTACACCTTC.

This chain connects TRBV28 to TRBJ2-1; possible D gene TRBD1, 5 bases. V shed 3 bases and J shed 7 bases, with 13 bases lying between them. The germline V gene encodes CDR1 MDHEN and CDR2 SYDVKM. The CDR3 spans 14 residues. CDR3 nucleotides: TGTGCCAGCAGTTTCATATCGGACACTAATGAGCAGTTCTTC. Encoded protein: CASSFISDTNEQFF.

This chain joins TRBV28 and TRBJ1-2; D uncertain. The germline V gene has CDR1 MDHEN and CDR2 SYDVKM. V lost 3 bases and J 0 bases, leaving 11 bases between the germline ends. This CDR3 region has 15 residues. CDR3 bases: TGTGCCAGCAGTTTCCCCGCAGAAGCTAACTATGGCTACACCTTC. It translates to CASSFPAEANYGYTF.

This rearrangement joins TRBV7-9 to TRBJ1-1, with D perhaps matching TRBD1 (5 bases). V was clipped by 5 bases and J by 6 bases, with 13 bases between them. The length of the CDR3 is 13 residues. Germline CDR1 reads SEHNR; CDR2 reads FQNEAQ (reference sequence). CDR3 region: CASSQGRDAEAFF. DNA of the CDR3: TGTGCCAGCAGCCAAGGGAGGGACGCTGAAGCTTTCTTT.

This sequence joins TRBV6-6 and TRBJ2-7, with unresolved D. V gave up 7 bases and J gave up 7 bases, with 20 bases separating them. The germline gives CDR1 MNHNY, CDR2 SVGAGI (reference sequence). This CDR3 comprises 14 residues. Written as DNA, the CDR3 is TGTGCCAGCACTTTAACCGATGAGTTCGGGGAGCAGTACTTC. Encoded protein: CASTLTDEFGEQYF.

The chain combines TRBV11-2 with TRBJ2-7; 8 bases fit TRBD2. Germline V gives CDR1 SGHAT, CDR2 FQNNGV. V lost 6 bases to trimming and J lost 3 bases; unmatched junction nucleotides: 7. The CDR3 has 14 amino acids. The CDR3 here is CASSTFSGNYEQYF. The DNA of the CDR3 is TGTGCCAGCAGTACCTTTAGCGGGAACTACGAGCAGTACTTC.

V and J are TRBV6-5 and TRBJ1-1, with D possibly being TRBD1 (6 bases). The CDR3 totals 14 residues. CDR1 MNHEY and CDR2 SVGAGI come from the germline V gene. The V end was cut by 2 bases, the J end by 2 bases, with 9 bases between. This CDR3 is CASSYQQGNTEAFF. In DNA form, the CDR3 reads TGTGCCAGCAGTTACCAACAGGGAAACACTGAAGCTTTCTTT.

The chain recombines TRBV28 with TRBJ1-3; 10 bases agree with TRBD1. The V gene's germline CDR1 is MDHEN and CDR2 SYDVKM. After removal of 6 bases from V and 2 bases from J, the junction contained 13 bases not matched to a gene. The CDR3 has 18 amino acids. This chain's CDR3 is CASRYLGQGTGPGNTIYF. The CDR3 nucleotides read TGTGCCAGCAGATACCTGGGACAGGGGACAGGCCCTGGAAACACCATATATTTT.

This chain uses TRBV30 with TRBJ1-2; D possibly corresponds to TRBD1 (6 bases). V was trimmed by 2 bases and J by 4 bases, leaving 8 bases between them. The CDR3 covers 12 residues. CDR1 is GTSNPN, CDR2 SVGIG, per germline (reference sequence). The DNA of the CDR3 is TGTGCCTGGAGTTTGGACAGCTATGGCTACACCTTC. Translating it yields CAWSLDSYGYTF.

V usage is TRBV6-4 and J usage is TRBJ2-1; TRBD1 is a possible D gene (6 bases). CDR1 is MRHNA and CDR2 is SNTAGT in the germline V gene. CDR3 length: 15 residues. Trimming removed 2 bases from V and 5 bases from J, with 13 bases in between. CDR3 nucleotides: TGTGCCAGCAGTGACCTGTCAGGGGTCAACAATGAGCAGTTCTTC. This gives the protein CASSDLSGVNNEQFF.

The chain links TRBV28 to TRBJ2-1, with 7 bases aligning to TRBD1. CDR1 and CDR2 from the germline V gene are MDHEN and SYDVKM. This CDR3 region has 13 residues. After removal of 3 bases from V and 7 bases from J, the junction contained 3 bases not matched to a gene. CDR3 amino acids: CASSLGQLNEQFF. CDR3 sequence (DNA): TGTGCCAGCAGTTTGGGACAGCTAAATGAGCAGTTCTTC.

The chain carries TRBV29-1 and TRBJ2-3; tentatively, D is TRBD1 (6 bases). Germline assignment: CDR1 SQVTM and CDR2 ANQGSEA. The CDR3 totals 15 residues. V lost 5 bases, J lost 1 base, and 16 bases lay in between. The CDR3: CSVQRDTAGTDTQYF. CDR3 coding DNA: TGCAGCGTTCAAAGGGACACCGCTGGCACAGATACGCAGTATTTT.

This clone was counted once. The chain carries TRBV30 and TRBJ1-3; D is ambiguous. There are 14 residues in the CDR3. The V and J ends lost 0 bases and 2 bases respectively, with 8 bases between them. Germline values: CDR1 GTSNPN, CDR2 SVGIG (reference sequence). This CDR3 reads CAWSVVTPGNTIYF. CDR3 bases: TGTGCCTGGAGTGTAGTAACACCTGGAAACACCATATATTTT. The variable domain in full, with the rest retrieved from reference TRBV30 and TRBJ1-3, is SQTIHQWPATLVQPVGSPLSLECTVEGTSNPNLYWYRQAAGRGLQLLFYSVGIGQISSEVPQNLSASRPQDRQFILSSKKLLLSDSGFYLCAWSVVTPGNTIYFGEGSWLTVV.